This T cell receptor beta chain was recorded in a study of T cells expressing NK-cell markers. Study-level information: The TCR beta repertoires were obtained from sorted CD3+CD56+NKG2C+, CD3+CD56+NKG2C- and CD3+CD56-NKG2C+ T cells. Eight donors were sequenced, of whom seven were HCMV-seropositive, while the remaining one was HCMV-seronegative.

Germline loops: CDR1 DFQATT, CDR2 SNEGSKA (reference sequence). The CDR3 length is 15 residues. TCRdb reprocessed the 5' RACE reads and reports one entry per CDR3 protein, with no DNA. Its table records around 260,000 distinct CDR3 sequences. General study results and limits: There were a handful of donors in whom these clonotypes also led the CD3+CD56-NKG2C+ fraction.

Notes on this clonotype: The antigen remains unidentified.

V gene TRBV20-1 combines with J gene TRBJ2-1; no DNA is available, so the TRBD2 call from TCRdb remains unchecked. The specimen was blood T cells: a sorted CD56 or NKG2C T cell subset, CD4+ or CD8+ T cells, or bulk PBMC T cells (not recorded which). The clonotype comes from a woman aged 18 to 75 in good health. CDR3 sequence reads: CSARETSGMGNEQFF.